The T cell receptor (beta chain) under discussion was sequenced for a study of T cells after yellow fever vaccination. Across the whole study: It was SMART-Seq v4 Ultra Low Input that prepared the fractions with low cell numbers.

The study made its TCR cDNA through 5'RACE template switching. That step introduced a universal primer site along with UMIs. MiXCR, applied by TCRdb to the 5' RACE reads, yields one record per CDR3 protein. The sample comprises 150,000 to 200,000 distinct CDR3 sequences, roughly 9.6% of which are singletons, and approximately 34% rests with the top ten. V lost 6 bases to trimming and J lost 7 bases, with 19 bases between them. The CDR3 runs 14 residues. Germline V CDR1 and CDR2: MNHNS, SASEGT. This TCR came from a man in his late teens or twenties who received the YFV17D yellow fever vaccine. Sequencing used CD8+ T cells sorted from PBMCs, obtained 15 days after the yellow fever booster vaccination. The chain has TRBV6-1 and TRBJ2-7, with D tentatively TRBD1 or TRBD2 (5 bases each). The DNA of the CDR3 is TGTGCCAGCAGCGATAGGGGACGGTTCCTAGAGCAGTACGTC. As protein: CASSDRGRFLEQYV.